This T cell receptor (beta chain) was identified in a study of blood T cell repertoires in COVID-19 (dated by TCRdb to about 2020). A note on the overall study: Collaborator samples came from the United States, Italy and Spain and covered acute and convalescent phases of COVID-19. The repertoires were made available in a free public database intended to serve as a resource for research on the immune response to SARS-CoV-2. The samples were drawn from two sources: the first 160 participants of the ongoing ImmuneRACE study, and 1,200 or so subjects contributed by 6 global collaborators. Where HLA class I and class II types were available, the types were taken from metadata supplied by the sample provider, not from assay-based typing. The sample metadata nearly always contained a de-identified subject ID, COVID-19 status, age in years and sex. The material from the prospective study consisted of cDNA or gDNA derived from T cells, B-cell-depleted T cells, or PBMCs. Deeply sampled blood TCRbeta repertoires from subjects exposed to, actively infected with, or recovered from COVID-19 were included in the dataset.

The immunoSEQ Assay, a bias-controlled multiplex PCR, was used to amplify TCRbeta CDR3 regions from genomic DNA. Per the source publication's procedure: The number of nucleated cells in each sample was estimated from the amplification of reference gene primers within the assay. Sequence reads were collapsed and filtered to measure the absolute abundance of every unique TCRbeta CDR3 rearrangement. For each sample, productive Simpson clonality was calculated as the square root of Simpson's diversity index across productive rearrangements. The table comes from immuneACCESS by way of TCRdb, which keeps in-frame sequences with V and J called. Part of the clones is missing from these tables; in studies checked, under half for an unresolved V gene and the rest for unknown reasons. From that table come the V and J calls and clone size; the DNA was used to work out D and trimming. This sample holds about 330,000 clones; about 82% were observed only once. The leading ten clones occupy approximately 7.9% of the sample.

Collaborating institutions collected whole blood in K2EDTA tubes following their own protocols. For TCRbeta analysis, collaborator samples were shipped as frozen whole blood, as isolated PBMCs, or as DNA extracted from either sample type. Looking up the germline V gene yields CDR1 MGHDK and CDR2 SYGVNS. CDR3 length: 14 amino acids, cysteine to phenylalanine. The entry retains the CDR3 DNA only, 42 bases that are in frame from base 1. V and J are trimmed by 6 bases and 4 bases, and the gene matches miss 6 bases of the junction. As to this clone: There is no known antigen for this receptor. There are no base qualities to consult, and no much larger clone falls within one base.

Results and caveats for the whole study, not just this receptor: The quantity of clinical and demographic metadata differed by source and by participant and was supplied without curation.

Rearrangement joined TRBV25-1 to TRBJ1-5, with TRBD1 identical over 7 junction bases. Sequencing was carried out using peripheral blood. The origin of this receptor is a human donor in a cohort sampled during active COVID-19. The CDR3 region: CASSPGQLNQPQHF. In nucleotide form, the sequence is TGTGCCAGCAGCCCGGGACAGCTTAATCAGCCCCAGCATTTT.